These 27 T cell receptor beta chains share one sample of origin, sequenced in a study of cytomegalovirus exposure and HLA in healthy donors (dated by TCRdb to 2016 to 2017). The library came from the immunoSEQ multiplex PCR assay. A mixture of 60 forward primers for TCR Vbeta segments and 13 reverse primers for TCR Jbeta segments was used in the multiplex PCR. TCRdb obtained this table from immuneACCESS and retained in-frame rearrangements with V and J assigned. These tables miss some clones; where compared with another copy, unresolved V genes account for less than half of the shortfall, and the remainder is unexplained. The sample data list around 200,000 clones, and around 83% of these were observed just once. The top ten hold roughly 1.5% of the sample. Sequencing was carried out using PBMCs. The receptors originated from a man aged 50-59 years in good health and CMV-seronegative.

V is TRBV6-6 and J is TRBJ1-2, with 8 bases identical to TRBD1. The CDR3 covers 13 residues. Germline CDR1 and CDR2: MNHNY and SVGAGI (reference sequence). With V trimmed by 5 bases and J by 4 bases, 3 bases remained unmatched. Written as DNA, the CDR3 is TGTGCCAGCAGTCCGGACAGGGTCTATGGCTACACCTTC. It encodes CASSPDRVYGYTF.

V gene TRBV28 combines with J gene TRBJ2-1; 13 bases match TRBD2. The V and J ends lost 4 bases and 4 bases, in that order; junction bases with no gene match: 7. The CDR3 runs 17 residues. CDR1 and CDR2 (germline): MDHEN, SYDVKM. CDR3: CASSSPWTSGRYNEQFF. CDR3 in DNA: TGTGCCAGCAGTTCCCCCTGGACTAGCGGGAGATACAATGAGCAGTTCTTC.

This chain links TRBV19 with TRBJ1-5; 8 nucleotides agree with TRBD1. CDR3 length equals 17 residues. With 4 bases clipped from V and 0 bases from J, the junction kept 8 bases outside the gene matches. Germline CDR1 reads LNHDA; CDR2 reads SQIVND (reference sequence). The CDR3 protein is CASSTRDRSNSNQPQHF. For the CDR3, the DNA is TGTGCCAGTAGTACGAGGGACAGGTCTAATAGCAATCAGCCCCAGCATTTT.

This chain uses TRBV5-1 with TRBJ2-2, with TRBD1 matching over 9 bases. V shed 5 bases and J 2 bases; nucleotides not matched to a gene: 4. The CDR3 totals 15 residues. Per the germline V gene, CDR1 is SGHRS and CDR2 is YFSETQ. The CDR3 here is CASRDRGINTGELFF. As DNA, the CDR3 is TGCGCCAGCAGAGACAGGGGGATTAACACCGGGGAGCTGTTTTTT.

The chain couples TRBV27 to TRBJ1-2, with 12 bases lining up with TRBD1. The CDR3 is 16 amino acids. The germline V gene has CDR1 MNHEY and CDR2 SMNVEV (reference sequence). The V segment lost 5 bases and the J segment 8 bases; nucleotides outside the gene matches: 12. Here the CDR3 DNA reads TGTGCCAGCAGTGAGGGTCAGGGACAGGGGGCTCGAGGCTACACCTTC. The encoded protein is CASSEGQGQGARGYTF.

V gene TRBV12-5 combines with J gene TRBJ2-7; 7 nucleotides agree with TRBD2. The V gene end was trimmed by 4 bases and the J gene end by 6 bases; junction bases not matched to a gene: 9. There are 14 residues in the CDR3. Germline V lookup: CDR1 LGHNT, CDR2 FRNRAP. CDR3 protein: CASGSGIPGGEQYF. CDR3 coding DNA: TGTGCTAGTGGTTCCGGGATTCCGGGGGGCGAGCAGTACTTC.

This chain uses TRBV6-5 with TRBJ2-3; 9 nucleotides align to TRBD2. After removal of 10 bases from V and 1 base from J, the junction contained 6 bases not matched to a gene. The germline CDR1 and CDR2 sequences are MNHEY and SVGAGI. This CDR3 comprises 14 residues. CDR3 sequence: CATKAGGGTDTQYF. In DNA, the CDR3 is TGTGCCACCAAAGCGGGGGGAGGCACAGATACGCAGTATTTT.

This chain uses TRBV6-5 with TRBJ2-7, with a possible D match to TRBD2 (6 bases). The CDR3 runs 12 residues. Germline V gives CDR1 MNHEY, CDR2 SVGAGI. Deletions cut 7 bases from V and 0 bases from J, with 7 bases between. The DNA for the CDR3 is TGTGCCAGCATCGGGGGCTCCTACGAGCAGTACTTC. Its translation: CASIGGSYEQYF.

This clone occurred once. The chain is built from TRBV5-8 and TRBJ2-1; TRBD2 agrees at 7 bases. V trimming: 4 bases; J trimming: 1 base; junction bases outside the gene matches: 5. The length of the CDR3 is 15 residues. In germline, CDR1 is SGHTS, CDR2 YDEGEE. This CDR3 reads CASSGEGWSYNEQFF. As DNA, the CDR3 is TGTGCCAGCAGCGGGGAGGGATGGTCCTACAATGAGCAGTTCTTC.

The gene calls are TRBV5-6 and TRBJ1-1; 8 bases are shared with TRBD1. The CDR3 consists of 14 residues. Losses at the gene ends were 3 bases for V and 4 bases for J; bases not matched to a gene: 5. The germline V gene encodes CDR1 SGHDT and CDR2 YYEEEE. CDR3 protein: CASSSGGVGTEAFF. CDR3 in DNA: TGTGCCAGCAGCTCAGGGGGCGTGGGCACTGAAGCTTTCTTT.

The chain recombines TRBV19 with TRBJ2-6; maybe TRBD1 (7 bases). Trimming left V 7 bases short and J 4 bases short, with 17 bases between. There are 16 residues in the CDR3. The germline V gene has CDR1 LNHDA and CDR2 SQIVND (reference sequence). The CDR3 sequence: CASKEGAMSGANVLTF. In DNA form, the CDR3 reads TGTGCCAGTAAGGAGGGGGCAATGTCAGGGGCCAACGTCCTGACTTTC.

V usage is TRBV7-2 and J usage is TRBJ2-5, with D tentatively TRBD2 (5 bases). With 3 bases removed from V and 2 bases from J, the gap between germline ends came to 7 bases. The V gene's germline CDR1 is SGHTA and CDR2 FQGNSA. The CDR3 sequence is 13 residues long. CDR3 region: CASSFGIQETQYF. CDR3 sequence (DNA): TGTGCCAGCAGCTTCGGGATTCAAGAGACCCAGTACTTC.

The rearrangement joins TRBV7-2 to TRBJ2-7, with 8 bases identical to TRBD2. J was trimmed by 2 bases and V by 2 bases; bases with no gene match: 8. CDR3 size: 16 residues. Germline-derived CDR1 and CDR2 are SGHTA and FQGNSA. This CDR3 reads CASSLSRGALTYEQYF. The CDR3 DNA follows: TGTGCCAGCAGCTTATCGCGGGGGGCCCTAACCTACGAGCAGTACTTC.

This clone is a singleton in its sample. The chain links TRBV6-5 to TRBJ1-1; D may be TRBD1 (5 bases). The ends were cut back, 8 bases at V and 4 bases at J, with 14 bases in the middle. CDR1 and CDR2 (germline): MNHEY, SVGAGI. The CDR3 extends over 13 amino acids. CDR3 sequence (DNA): TGTGCCAGCGTGAGCGGGGCGCGCACTGAAGCTTTCTTT. This gives the protein CASVSGARTEAFF.

This rearrangement joins TRBV5-1 to TRBJ2-3; tentatively, D is TRBD2 (6 bases). Deletions cut 4 bases from V and 5 bases from J, with 20 bases between. The CDR3 totals 16 residues. CDR1 SGHRS and CDR2 YFSETQ come from the germline V gene. CDR3: CASSLELGEVIDTQYF. CDR3 DNA: TGCGCCAGCAGCCTAGAACTTGGGGAGGTGATAGATACGCAGTATTTT.

The chain uses TRBV6-6 and TRBJ2-2; tentative D call: TRBD2 (6 bases). The CDR3 consists of 16 residues. Trimming cost V 4 bases and J 2 bases, with 14 bases left between them. Germline V CDR1 and CDR2: MNHNY, SVGAGI (reference sequence). DNA of the CDR3: TGTGCCAGCAGTTTGGGGGGAACCCTAAACACCGGGGAGCTGTTTTTT. Amino acids: CASSLGGTLNTGELFF.

J is TRBJ2-1 and V is TRBV5-1, with D possibly TRBD2 on 6 matching bases. V was clipped by 3 bases and J by 6 bases, with 13 bases between them. Germline V gene sequence: CDR1 SGHRS, CDR2 YFSETQ. The CDR3 runs 14 residues. CDR3 bases: TGCGCCAGCAGCTATACCGGGACTTCCAATGAGCAGTTCTTC. This translates into CASSYTGTSNEQFF.

The V gene is TRBV19, the J gene TRBJ1-2; the match to TRBD1 covers 8 bases. Germline CDR1 is LNHDA and CDR2 is SQIVND (reference sequence). The J segment lost 4 bases and the V segment lost 4 bases, leaving 8 bases of the junction unmatched. The CDR3 runs to 15 residues. CDR3 bases: TGTGCCAGTAGTAACCGGAGGGACAGGCCCTATGGCTACACCTTC. Its protein product is CASSNRRDRPYGYTF.

The rearrangement links TRBV18 to TRBJ2-7; 9 bases map to TRBD1. V gave up 3 bases and J gave up 7 bases; unmatched junction bases: 19. The CDR3 is made up of 18 amino acids. Germline CDR1 reads KGHSH; CDR2 reads LQKENI. The CDR3 loop reads CASSPQQGRGQGVREQYF. The DNA of the CDR3 is TGTGCCAGCTCACCCCAACAAGGACGGGGACAGGGTGTACGAGAGCAGTACTTC.

The rearrangement uses TRBV2 and TRBJ2-3, with D maybe TRBD1 (6 bases). The CDR3 sequence is 14 residues long. V was trimmed by 7 bases and J by 2 bases, leaving 13 bases between them. Germline V gene sequence: CDR1 SNHLY, CDR2 FYNNEI. CDR3 sequence (DNA): TGTGCCAGCACCGGGACATCTATCACAGATACGCAGTATTTT. This encodes CASTGTSITDTQYF.

V is TRBV6-1 and J is TRBJ2-1, with TRBD2 matching 14 bases. Germline trimming cut 3 bases from V and 4 bases from J; bases unmatched to any gene: 14. CDR1 is MNHNS and CDR2 is SASEGT in the germline V gene. The CDR3 covers 20 residues. The CDR3 region has the DNA TGTGCCAGCAGTGATCAGGGACTAGCGGGGGTTCTTCGGAGGTACAATGAGCAGTTCTTC. It codes for CASSDQGLAGVLRRYNEQFF.

The chain has TRBV6-5 and TRBJ2-7, with a possible D match to TRBD2 (6 bases). Germline CDR1 is MNHEY and CDR2 is SVGAGI. There are 15 residues in the CDR3. V was cut by 5 bases and J by 1 base, with 15 bases left in between. This CDR3 is CASSPGGALSYEQYF. In nucleotides, the CDR3 is TGTGCCAGCAGTCCTGGCGGGGCTTTATCCTACGAGCAGTACTTC.

The genes are TRBV6-6 and TRBJ2-3; possibly TRBD2 for D (5 bases). CDR1 MNHNY and CDR2 SVGAGI come from the germline V gene (reference sequence). V lost 0 bases and J lost 3, with 13 bases in between. The CDR3 runs to 16 residues. The CDR3 DNA reads as TGTGCCAGCAGTTACTCCCTCTTGTCGGGGACAGATACGCAGTATTTT. Translated, it gives CASSYSLLSGTDTQYF.

V is TRBV7-2 and J is TRBJ2-3; tentative D call: TRBD1 (6 bases). The germline V and J ends were trimmed by 3 bases and 4 bases, with 14 bases remaining between them. This CDR3 contains 15 residues. Per germline, CDR1 SGHTA and CDR2 FQGNSA. CDR3 protein: CASSFAGDSADTQYF. CDR3 nucleotide sequence: TGTGCCAGCAGCTTCGCAGGGGATTCGGCAGATACGCAGTATTTT.

The sample holds a few counts of this clone. The gene calls are TRBV11-1 and TRBJ2-1; possible D gene TRBD2, 5 bases. CDR1 and CDR2 (germline): SGHAT, FQDESV (reference sequence). The CDR3 consists of 14 residues. V gave up 2 bases and J gave up 9 bases, with 14 bases separating them. CDR3 nucleotides: TGTGCCAGCAGCTTACTGGTGGGAGAGGGTGAGCAGTTCTTC. Translating gives CASSLLVGEGEQFF.

The rearrangement joins TRBV11-2 to TRBJ2-5, with 10 bases fitting TRBD1. Looked up from germline, CDR1 is SGHAT and CDR2 is FQNNGV. J gave up 1 base and V 5 bases, and 7 bases lay outside the gene matches. This CDR3 region has 16 residues. CDR3 residues: CASSIRQGAFQETQYF. The CDR3 bases are TGTGCCAGCAGCATACGACAGGGGGCCTTCCAAGAGACCCAGTACTTC.

CDR3 in amino acids: CASRSDTNYGYTF. The CDR3 bases are TGTGCCAGCAGGTCGGACACCAACTATGGCTACACCTTC. The chain is built from TRBV7-3 and TRBJ1-2, with D tentatively TRBD1 (5 bases). CDR1 is SGHTA and CDR2 is FQGTGA in the germline V gene. The CDR3 is 13 amino acids. The V end was cut by 6 bases, the J end by 2 bases, with 10 bases between.